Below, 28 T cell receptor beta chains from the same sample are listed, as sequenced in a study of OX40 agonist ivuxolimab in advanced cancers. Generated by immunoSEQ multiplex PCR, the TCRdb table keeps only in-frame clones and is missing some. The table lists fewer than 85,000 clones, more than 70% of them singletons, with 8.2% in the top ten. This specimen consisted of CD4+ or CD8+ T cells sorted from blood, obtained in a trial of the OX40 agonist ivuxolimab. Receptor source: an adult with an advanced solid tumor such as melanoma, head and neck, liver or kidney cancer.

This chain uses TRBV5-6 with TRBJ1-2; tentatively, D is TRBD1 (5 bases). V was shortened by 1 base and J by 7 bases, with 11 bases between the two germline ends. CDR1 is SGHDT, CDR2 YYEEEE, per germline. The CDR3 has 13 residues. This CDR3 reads CASSLSERGGYTF. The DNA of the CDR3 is TGTGCCAGCAGCTTGTCAGAGAGGGGTGGCTACACCTTC.

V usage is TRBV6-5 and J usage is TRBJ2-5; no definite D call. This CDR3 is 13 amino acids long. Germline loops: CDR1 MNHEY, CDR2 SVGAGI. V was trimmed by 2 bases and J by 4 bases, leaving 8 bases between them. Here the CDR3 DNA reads TGTGCCAGCAGTTACAGGGTCGGAGAGACCCAGTACTTC. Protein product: CASSYRVGETQYF.

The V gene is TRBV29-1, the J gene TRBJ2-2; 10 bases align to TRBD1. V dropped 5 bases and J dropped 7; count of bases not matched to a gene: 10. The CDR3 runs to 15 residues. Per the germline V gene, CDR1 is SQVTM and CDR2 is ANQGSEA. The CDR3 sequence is CSVRVTGGSHGELFF. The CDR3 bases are TGCAGCGTTCGAGTGACAGGGGGCTCTCACGGGGAGCTGTTTTTT.

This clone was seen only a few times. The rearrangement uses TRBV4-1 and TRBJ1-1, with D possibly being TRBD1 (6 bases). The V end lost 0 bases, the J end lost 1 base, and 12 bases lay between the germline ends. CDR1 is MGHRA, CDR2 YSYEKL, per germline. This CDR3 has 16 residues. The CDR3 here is CASSQEAGAPNTEAFF. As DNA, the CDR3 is TGCGCCAGCAGCCAAGAAGCAGGGGCCCCGAACACTGAAGCTTTCTTT.

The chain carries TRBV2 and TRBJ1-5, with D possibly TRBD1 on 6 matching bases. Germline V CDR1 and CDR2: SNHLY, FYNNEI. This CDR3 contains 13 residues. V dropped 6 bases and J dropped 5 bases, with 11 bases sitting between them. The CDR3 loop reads CASRSGVHQPQHF. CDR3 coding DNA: TGTGCCAGCAGATCAGGGGTGCATCAGCCCCAGCATTTT.

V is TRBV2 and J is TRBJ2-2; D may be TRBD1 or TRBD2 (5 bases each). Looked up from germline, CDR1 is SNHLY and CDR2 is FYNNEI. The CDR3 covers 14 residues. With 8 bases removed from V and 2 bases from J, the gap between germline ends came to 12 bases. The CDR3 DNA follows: TGTGCCAGCGGGGGAGACAGAAACACCGGGGAGCTGTTTTTT. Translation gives CASGGDRNTGELFF.

CDR3 residues: CASSPGLAGVREQYF. DNA of the CDR3: TGTGCCAGCAGTCCCGGACTAGCGGGAGTGCGCGAGCAGTACTTC. V is TRBV27 and J is TRBJ2-7; 13 bases align to TRBD2. Germline V lookup: CDR1 MNHEY, CDR2 SMNVEV (reference sequence). The CDR3 sequence is 15 residues long. With V trimmed by 5 bases and J by 6 bases, 7 bases remained unmatched.

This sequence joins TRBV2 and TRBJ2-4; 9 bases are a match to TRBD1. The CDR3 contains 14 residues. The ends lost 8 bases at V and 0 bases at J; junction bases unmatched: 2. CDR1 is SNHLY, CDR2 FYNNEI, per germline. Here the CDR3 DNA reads TGTGCCAGCGGGACAGGGCTAGCCAAAAACATTCAGTACTTC. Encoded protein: CASGTGLAKNIQYF.

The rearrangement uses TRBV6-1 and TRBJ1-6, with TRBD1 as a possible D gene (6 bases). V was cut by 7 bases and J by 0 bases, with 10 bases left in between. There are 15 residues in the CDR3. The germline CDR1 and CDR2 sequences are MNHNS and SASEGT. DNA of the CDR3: TGTGCCAGCACATGGGACATCTCCTATAATTCACCCCTCCACTTT. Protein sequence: CASTWDISYNSPLHF.

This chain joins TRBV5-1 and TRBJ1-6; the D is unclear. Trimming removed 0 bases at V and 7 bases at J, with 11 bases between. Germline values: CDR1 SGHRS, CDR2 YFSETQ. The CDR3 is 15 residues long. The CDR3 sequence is CASSLEAGRNSPLHF. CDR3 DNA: TGCGCCAGCAGCTTGGAGGCAGGCCGAAATTCACCCCTCCACTTT.

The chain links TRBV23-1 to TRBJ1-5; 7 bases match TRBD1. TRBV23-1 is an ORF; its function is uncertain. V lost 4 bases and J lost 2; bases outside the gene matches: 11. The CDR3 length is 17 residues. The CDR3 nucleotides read TGCGCCAGCAGTCCAAAAATACAGGGGTACGGCAATCAGCCCCAGCATTTT. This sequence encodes CASSPKIQGYGNQPQHF.

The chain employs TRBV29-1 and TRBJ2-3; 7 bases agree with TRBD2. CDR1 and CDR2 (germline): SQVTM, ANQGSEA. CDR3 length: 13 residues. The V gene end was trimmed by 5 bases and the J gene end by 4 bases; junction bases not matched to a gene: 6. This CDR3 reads CSVMRELADTQYF. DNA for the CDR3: TGCAGCGTTATGCGGGAGTTGGCAGATACGCAGTATTTT.

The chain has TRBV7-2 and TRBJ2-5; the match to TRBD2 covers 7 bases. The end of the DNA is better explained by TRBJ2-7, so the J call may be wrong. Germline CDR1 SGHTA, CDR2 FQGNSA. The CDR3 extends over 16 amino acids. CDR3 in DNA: TGTGCCAGCAGCCCAAATCTAGCGGCTAGCTCCTACGAGCAGTACTTC. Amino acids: CASSPNLAASSYEQYF.

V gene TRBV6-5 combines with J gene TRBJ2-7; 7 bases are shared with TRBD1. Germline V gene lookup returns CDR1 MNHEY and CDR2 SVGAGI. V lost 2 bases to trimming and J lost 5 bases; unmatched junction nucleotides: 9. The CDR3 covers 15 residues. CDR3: CASSYGGQIPHEQYF. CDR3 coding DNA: TGTGCCAGCAGTTACGGGGGACAGATTCCTCACGAGCAGTACTTC.

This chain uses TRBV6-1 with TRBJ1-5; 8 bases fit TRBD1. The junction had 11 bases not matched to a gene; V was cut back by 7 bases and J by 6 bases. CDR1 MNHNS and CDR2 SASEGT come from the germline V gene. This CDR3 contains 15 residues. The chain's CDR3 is CASKGPGQARQPQHF. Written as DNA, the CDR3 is TGTGCCAGCAAAGGGCCGGGACAGGCTCGTCAGCCCCAGCATTTT.

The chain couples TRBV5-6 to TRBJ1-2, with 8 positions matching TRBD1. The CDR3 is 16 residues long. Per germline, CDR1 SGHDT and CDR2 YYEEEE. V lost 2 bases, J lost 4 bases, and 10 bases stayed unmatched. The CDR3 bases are TGTGCCAGCAGCTTATTGGGTCTGGGGACAGGCTATGGCTACACCTTC. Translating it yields CASSLLGLGTGYGYTF.

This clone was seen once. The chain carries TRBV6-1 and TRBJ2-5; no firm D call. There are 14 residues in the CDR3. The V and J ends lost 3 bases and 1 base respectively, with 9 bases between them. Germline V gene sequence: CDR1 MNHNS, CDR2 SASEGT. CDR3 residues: CASSDGAPQETQYF. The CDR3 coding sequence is TGTGCCAGCAGTGATGGTGCGCCCCAAGAGACCCAGTACTTC.

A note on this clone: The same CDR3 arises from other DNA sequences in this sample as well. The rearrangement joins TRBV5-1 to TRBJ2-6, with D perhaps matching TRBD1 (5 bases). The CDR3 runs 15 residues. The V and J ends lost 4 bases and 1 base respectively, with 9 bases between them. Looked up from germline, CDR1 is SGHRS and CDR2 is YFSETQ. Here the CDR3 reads CASSAGQSGANVLTF. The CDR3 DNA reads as TGCGCCAGCAGCGCAGGACAATCTGGGGCCAACGTCCTGACTTTC.

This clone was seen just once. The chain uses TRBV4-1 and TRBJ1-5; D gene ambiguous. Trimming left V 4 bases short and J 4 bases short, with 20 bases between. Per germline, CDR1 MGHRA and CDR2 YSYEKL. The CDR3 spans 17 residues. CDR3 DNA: TGCGCCAGCAGCCGCCGCCCAGTGGGTGACTCTAATCAGCCCCAGCATTTT. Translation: CASSRRPVGDSNQPQHF.

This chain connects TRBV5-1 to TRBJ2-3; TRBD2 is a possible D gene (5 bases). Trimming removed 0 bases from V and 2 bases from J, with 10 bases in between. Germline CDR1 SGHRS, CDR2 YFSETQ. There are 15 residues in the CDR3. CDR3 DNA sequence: TGCGCCAGCAGCTTGGTCCCGACTACCACAGATACGCAGTATTTT. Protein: CASSLVPTTTDTQYF.

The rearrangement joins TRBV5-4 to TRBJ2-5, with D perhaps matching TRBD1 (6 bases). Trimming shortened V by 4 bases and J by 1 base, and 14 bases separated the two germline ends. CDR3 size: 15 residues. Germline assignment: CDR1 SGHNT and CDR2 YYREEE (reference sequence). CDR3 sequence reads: CASSEGGHLQETQYF. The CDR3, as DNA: TGTGCCAGCAGCGAAGGGGGACACCTCCAAGAGACCCAGTACTTC.

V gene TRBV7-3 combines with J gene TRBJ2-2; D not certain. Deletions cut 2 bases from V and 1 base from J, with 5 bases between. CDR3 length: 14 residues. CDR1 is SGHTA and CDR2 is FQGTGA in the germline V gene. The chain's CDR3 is CASSLLRNTGELFF. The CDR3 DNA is TGTGCCAGCAGCTTATTAAGGAACACCGGGGAGCTGTTTTTT.

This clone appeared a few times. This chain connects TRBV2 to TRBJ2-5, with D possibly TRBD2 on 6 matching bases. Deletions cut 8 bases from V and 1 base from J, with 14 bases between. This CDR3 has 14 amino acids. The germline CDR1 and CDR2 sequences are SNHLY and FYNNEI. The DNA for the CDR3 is TGTGCCAGCGGCAGAACGCGGGGCCAAGAGACCCAGTACTTC. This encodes CASGRTRGQETQYF.

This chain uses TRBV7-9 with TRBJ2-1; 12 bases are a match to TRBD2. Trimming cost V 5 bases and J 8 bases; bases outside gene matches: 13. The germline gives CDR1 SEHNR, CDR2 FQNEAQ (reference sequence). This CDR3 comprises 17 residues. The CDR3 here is CASSKSLAGGPMDEQFF. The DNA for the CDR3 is TGTGCCAGCAGCAAGTCCCTAGCGGGAGGGCCGATGGATGAGCAGTTCTTC.

The CDR3 sequence: CASSRAEVPGGNEQFF. CDR3 coding DNA: TGTGCCAGCTCACGCGCCGAGGTCCCCGGGGGCAATGAGCAGTTCTTC. The rearrangement uses TRBV18 and TRBJ2-1, with a possible D match to TRBD2 (6 bases). The CDR3 consists of 16 residues. From germline, CDR1 is KGHSH and CDR2 LQKENI. V lost 4 bases and J lost 6, with 19 bases in between.

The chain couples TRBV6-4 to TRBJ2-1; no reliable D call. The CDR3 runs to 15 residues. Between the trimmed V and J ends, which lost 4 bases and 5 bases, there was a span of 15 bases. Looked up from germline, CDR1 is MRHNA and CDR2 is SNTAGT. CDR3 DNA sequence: TGTGCCAGCAGTGCGGTTGGCGGATCTAACAATGAGCAGTTCTTC. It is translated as CASSAVGGSNNEQFF.

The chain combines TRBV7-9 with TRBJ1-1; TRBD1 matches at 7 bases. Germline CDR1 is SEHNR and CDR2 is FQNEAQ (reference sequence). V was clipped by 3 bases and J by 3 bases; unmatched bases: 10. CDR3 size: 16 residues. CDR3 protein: CASSFYGWGTDTEAFF. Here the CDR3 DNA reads TGTGCCAGCAGCTTCTACGGATGGGGGACAGACACTGAAGCTTTCTTT. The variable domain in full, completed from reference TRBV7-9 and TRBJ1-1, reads DTGVSQNPRHKITKRGQNVTFRCDPISEHNRLYWYRQTLGQGPEFLTYFQNEAQLEKSRLLSDRFSAERPKGSFSTLEIQRTEQGDSAMYLCASSFYGWGTDTEAFFGQGTRLTVV.

The CDR3 here is CAWSVQGGGNQPQHF. The DNA of the CDR3 is TGTGCCTGGAGTGTACAAGGGGGCGGCAATCAGCCCCAGCATTTT. This chain links TRBV30 with TRBJ1-5; 7 nucleotides align to TRBD1. The CDR3 is 15 residues long. Germline-derived CDR1 and CDR2 are GTSNPN and SVGIG (reference sequence). The junction had 4 bases not matched to a gene; V was cut back by 0 bases and J by 2 bases.